This entry lists 20 T cell receptor beta chains sequenced from one sample in a study of shared clonotypes between healthy human individuals. The assay was immunoSEQ multiplex PCR, and TCRdb's table has in-frame clones only and misses some. The sample shows 550,000 to 700,000 clones, about 80% of them seen only once. Sequences were obtained from memory CD4+ T cells sorted from blood. Described subset: CD45RA-negative fraction. These receptors were obtained from a woman aged 25 to 45 in good health.

The J gene is TRBJ2-7, the V gene TRBV6-6; the D gene is possibly TRBD1 (6 bases). Germline lookup yields CDR1 MNHNY and CDR2 SVGAGI (reference sequence). The CDR3 spans 14 residues. V shed 0 bases and J shed 4 bases, with 10 bases lying between them. The CDR3 sequence: CASSYSGQSYEQYF. CDR3 coding DNA: TGTGCCAGCAGTTACTCCGGACAGTCATACGAGCAGTACTTC.

Comments on this clone: The same CDR3 also results from other DNA sequences found in this sample. This chain uses TRBV6-6 with TRBJ2-3; D gene unclear. Germline CDR1 and CDR2: MNHNY and SVGAGI (reference sequence). The ends were cut back, 5 bases at V and 3 bases at J, with 3 bases in the middle. The CDR3 is 11 residues long. CDR3: CASSTTDTQYF. Written as DNA, the CDR3 is TGTGCCAGCAGTACTACAGATACGCAGTATTTT.

The chain uses TRBV7-8 and TRBJ2-7, with TRBD1 identical over 7 bases. The V gene end was trimmed by 4 bases and the J gene end by 3 bases; junction bases not matched to a gene: 3. Germline values: CDR1 SGHVS, CDR2 FQNEAQ. This CDR3 is built from 13 residues. The CDR3, as DNA: TGTGCCAGCAGCTCCGGACAGGTCTACGAGCAGTACTTC. Protein sequence: CASSSGQVYEQYF.

In its sample, this clone was seen a few times. This rearrangement joins TRBV11-2 to TRBJ1-1; no reliable D call. CDR1 is SGHAT and CDR2 is FQNNGV in the germline V gene. This CDR3 comprises 14 residues. Trimming removed 3 bases from V and 1 base from J, with 9 bases in between. DNA for the CDR3: TGTGCCAGCAGCTTCGGAAGGCGGAACACTGAAGCTTTCTTT. Amino acid sequence: CASSFGRRNTEAFF.

This chain uses TRBV2 with TRBJ2-2; D is uncertain. From germline, CDR1 is SNHLY and CDR2 FYNNEI. The ends were cut back, 6 bases at V and 2 bases at J, with 13 bases in the middle. This CDR3 is 15 amino acids long. In DNA form, the CDR3 reads TGTGCCAGCAGGATAGACACCATCAACACCGGGGAGCTGTTTTTT. It is translated as CASRIDTINTGELFF. The full variable domain, its missing parts supplied by reference TRBV2 and TRBJ2-2, is EPEVTQTPSHQVTQMGQEVILRCVPISNHLYFYWYRQILGQKVEFLVSFYNNEISEKSEIFDDQFSVERPDGSNFTLKIRSTKLEDSAMYFCASRIDTINTGELFFGEGSRLTVL.

This clone was seen only a few times. This chain joins TRBV5-1 and TRBJ2-2, with D perhaps matching TRBD1 (5 bases). The V end lost 0 bases, the J end lost 6 bases, and 12 bases lay between the germline ends. Germline assignment: CDR1 SGHRS and CDR2 YFSETQ. The CDR3 loop spans 15 amino acids. This CDR3 is CASSLGQGPAGELFF. For the CDR3, the DNA is TGCGCCAGCAGCTTGGGTCAGGGTCCCGCCGGGGAGCTGTTTTTT.

This clone occurred once. The chain employs TRBV28 and TRBJ2-7; 12 bases agree with TRBD2. The CDR3 is made up of 14 amino acids. The germline CDR1 and CDR2 sequences are MDHEN and SYDVKM. V gave up 2 bases and J gave up 4 bases; unmatched junction bases: 0. The DNA of the CDR3 is TGTGCCAGCAGTTTAGGGACTAGCGGGTACGAGCAGTACTTC. Its translation is CASSLGTSGYEQYF. Based on the CDR3 plus reference TRBV28 and TRBJ2-7, the full variable domain is DVKVTQSSRYLVKRTGEKVFLECVQDMDHENMFWYRQDPGLGLRLIYFSYDVKMKEKGDIPEGYSVSREKKERFSLILESASTNQTSMYLCASSLGTSGYEQYFGPGTRLTVT.

V is TRBV28 and J is TRBJ2-5, with D maybe TRBD2 (6 bases). This CDR3 is 15 amino acids long. The germline CDR1 and CDR2 sequences are MDHEN and SYDVKM. V lost 5 bases and J lost 4, with 17 bases in between. CDR3 amino acids: CASSLGTPGGETQYF. The CDR3 DNA reads TGTGCCAGCAGTCTCGGGACCCCCGGGGGAGAGACCCAGTACTTC.

CDR3 in DNA: TGTGCCAGCAGTCCCCAGGGTAACACTGAAGCTTTCTTT. Its translation is CASSPQGNTEAFF. The chain is built from TRBV6-1 and TRBJ1-1; D may be TRBD1 (5 bases). The CDR3 has 13 amino acids. Looked up from germline, CDR1 is MNHNS and CDR2 is SASEGT. Trimming stripped 5 bases from V and 2 bases from J, with 9 bases between.

The chain carries TRBV5-6 and TRBJ1-2, with a tentative D call TRBD1 (5 bases). CDR1 and CDR2 (germline): SGHDT, YYEEEE. The V end lost 0 bases, the J end lost 7 bases, and 10 bases lay between the germline ends. The CDR3 spans 13 residues. The CDR3 spells CASSLAAGGGYTF. The DNA for the CDR3 is TGTGCCAGCAGCTTGGCAGCGGGGGGTGGCTACACCTTC.

The chain has TRBV6-1 and TRBJ2-1; 7 bases are shared with TRBD2. The CDR3 is 17 residues long. V gave up 1 base and J gave up 5 bases; unmatched junction bases: 11. Germline loops: CDR1 MNHNS, CDR2 SASEGT. In DNA, the CDR3 is TGTGCCAGCAGTGAAGATTGGGTAGCGGGCAAAAACAATGAGCAGTTCTTC. Its translation: CASSEDWVAGKNNEQFF.

The V gene is TRBV5-1, the J gene TRBJ2-5; D may be TRBD1 (5 bases). The length of the CDR3 is 16 residues. With 4 bases removed from V and 5 bases from J, the gap between germline ends came to 21 bases. The germline CDR1 and CDR2 sequences are SGHRS and YFSETQ. CDR3 DNA sequence: TGCGCCAGCAGCCCGAGCCAGGGTGCGGACCTTGAGACCCAGTACTTC. It specifies CASSPSQGADLETQYF.

The CDR3 region is CASSPGQGEGNQPQHF. The CDR3 bases are TGTGCCAGCTCACCAGGACAGGGGGAGGGCAATCAGCCCCAGCATTTT. The genes are TRBV18 and TRBJ1-5, with 10 nucleotides matching TRBD1. This CDR3 is built from 16 residues. The J segment lost 2 bases and the V segment lost 2 bases, leaving 3 bases of the junction unmatched. Germline V gene lookup returns CDR1 KGHSH and CDR2 LQKENI. Using reference TRBV18 and TRBJ1-5 for the parts outside the CDR3, the full variable domain is NAGVMQNPRHLVRRRGQEARLRCSPMKGHSHVYWYRQLPEEGLKFMVYLQKENIIDESGMPKERFSAEFPKEGPSILRIQQVVRGDSAAYFCASSPGQGEGNQPQHFGDGTRLSIL.

This clone turned up a few times. The junction departs from germline at one end; a sequencing error may be responsible. The genes are TRBV4-1 and TRBJ2-2, with TRBD2 as a possible D gene (5 bases). Per the germline V gene, CDR1 is MGHRA and CDR2 is YSYEKL. CDR3 length: 18 residues. In DNA, the CDR3 is TGCGCCAGCAGACAAGACCCGGTACGAAACCGGGGCACCGGGGAGCTGTTTTTT. Translating gives CASRQDPVRNRGTGELFF.

The chain employs TRBV19 and TRBJ1-1; the D is unclear. The germline V and J ends were trimmed by 5 bases and 1 base, with 8 bases remaining between them. This CDR3 contains 13 residues. Looked up from germline, CDR1 is LNHDA and CDR2 is SQIVND (reference sequence). The CDR3 bases are TGTGCCAGTAGTCCCTGGGCGAACACTGAAGCTTTCTTT. Encoded protein: CASSPWANTEAFF.

This CDR3 is CASSREKWDRNGYTF. The CDR3 region has the DNA TGCGCCAGCAGCAGAGAAAAATGGGACCGAAATGGCTACACCTTC. The gene calls are TRBV5-1 and TRBJ1-2; D may be TRBD1 (5 bases). Trimming stripped 4 bases from V and 6 bases from J, with 19 bases between. Germline CDR1 and CDR2: SGHRS and YFSETQ. The CDR3 loop spans 15 amino acids.

This clone was observed a handful of times. The chain joins TRBV18 to TRBJ2-1; 10 nucleotides agree with TRBD1. Germline CDR1 reads KGHSH; CDR2 reads LQKENI. CDR3 length: 15 residues. The V gene end was trimmed by 0 bases and the J gene end by 12 bases; junction bases not matched to a gene: 8. The CDR3 region has the DNA TGTGCCAGCTCACCACCGGAGGGACAGGGGATCGGGCAGTTCTTC. Translating it yields CASSPPEGQGIGQFF.

The sample holds a few counts of this clone. The chain couples TRBV28 to TRBJ2-7; D is possibly TRBD1 (5 bases). This CDR3 has 13 amino acids. CDR1 MDHEN and CDR2 SYDVKM come from the germline V gene. V lost 3 bases to trimming and J lost 9 bases, with 15 bases between them. CDR3 sequence (DNA): TGTGCCAGCAGTTTGTCATCAGGGCGTAGGCAGTACTTC. Encoded protein: CASSLSSGRRQYF.

The chain employs TRBV6-5 and TRBJ1-5; possibly TRBD1 for D (5 bases). With 7 bases removed from V and 0 bases from J, the gap between germline ends came to 13 bases. The length of the CDR3 is 15 residues. The germline CDR1 and CDR2 sequences are MNHEY and SVGAGI. The CDR3 reads CASKMGRYSNQPQHF. The CDR3 coding sequence is TGTGCCAGCAAGATGGGACGGTATAGCAATCAGCCCCAGCATTTT.

The genes are TRBV7-2 and TRBJ2-1, with 10 bases identical to TRBD2. The V gene end was trimmed by 0 bases and the J gene end by 9 bases; junction bases not matched to a gene: 11. CDR1 is SGHTA, CDR2 FQGNSA, per germline. The CDR3 is 17 amino acids. The chain's CDR3 is CASSLAGLAGVIGEQFF. In nucleotides, the CDR3 is TGTGCCAGCAGCTTAGCGGGGCTAGCGGGAGTAATAGGTGAGCAGTTCTTC.